The 10 T cell receptor beta chains below were found in one sample sequenced in a study of cytomegalovirus exposure and HLA in healthy donors. The PCR had 60 Vbeta and 13 Jbeta primers. Here immunoSEQ multiplex PCR was the method, and the copy in TCRdb shows in-frame clones only, minus some. The table lists 65,000 to 95,000 clones, roughly 80% of them singletons. Sequencing was carried out using PBMCs. The origin of the receptors is a human donor in good health.

The V call is TRBV13, the J call TRBJ1-1, with 7 bases lining up with TRBD1. With V trimmed by 4 bases and J by 3 bases, 8 bases remained unmatched. Germline-derived CDR1 and CDR2 are PRHDT and FYEKMQ (reference sequence). This CDR3 comprises 15 residues. CDR3 in DNA: TGTGCCAGCAGCTCCGACAGGGTCGGATACACTGAAGCTTTCTTT. This codes for CASSSDRVGYTEAFF.

J is TRBJ1-5 and V is TRBV6-6; unclear D gene. V lost 5 bases to trimming and J lost 3 bases, with 8 bases between them. CDR3 size: 13 residues. From germline, CDR1 is MNHNY and CDR2 SVGAGI (reference sequence). The chain's CDR3 is CASSGQLNQPQHF. The CDR3 nucleotides read TGTGCCAGCAGTGGGCAGCTCAATCAGCCCCAGCATTTT.

The J gene is TRBJ2-7, the V gene TRBV27; D is perhaps TRBD1 (6 bases). The CDR3 extends over 15 amino acids. Germline values: CDR1 MNHEY, CDR2 SMNVEV (reference sequence). V was cut by 5 bases and J by 4 bases, with 18 bases left in between. The CDR3: CASSQVSAGTYEQYF. Written as DNA, the CDR3 is TGTGCCAGCAGTCAGGTTTCGGCAGGGACATACGAGCAGTACTTC.

This clone was observed a few times. The CDR3 sequence: CAWTGDRVGYTF. The CDR3 DNA follows: TGTGCCTGGACGGGAGACAGGGTCGGCTACACCTTC. The chain has TRBV30 and TRBJ1-2; 7 positions agree with TRBD1. V lost 4 bases, J lost 8 bases, and 7 bases stayed unmatched. The CDR3 runs to 12 residues. Germline values: CDR1 GTSNPN, CDR2 SVGIG (reference sequence).

The chain has TRBV6-5 and TRBJ2-7; TRBD1 matches 7 bases. The CDR3 length is 15 residues. V was clipped by 6 bases and J by 7 bases; unmatched bases: 15. CDR1 is MNHEY, CDR2 SVGAGI, per germline. CDR3 DNA sequence: TGTGCCAGCAGCACAGCGACAGGGCTTCCGAGAGAGCAGTACTTC. Amino acid sequence: CASSTATGLPREQYF.

V is TRBV5-4 and J is TRBJ2-5, with D perhaps TRBD2 (5 bases). Near its end, the DNA agrees better with TRBJ2-7, so the J call may be wrong. The CDR3 consists of 13 residues. Germline V gene lookup returns CDR1 SGHNT and CDR2 YYREEE (reference sequence). CDR3: CASSPGLDYEQYF. CDR3 in DNA: TGTGCCAGCAGCCCCGGACTCGATTACGAGCAGTACTTC.

The rearrangement uses TRBV5-5 and TRBJ1-4, with D perhaps matching TRBD1 (6 bases). Germline CDR1 and CDR2: SGHKS and YYEKEE (reference sequence). V lost 4 bases and J lost 2, with 18 bases in between. CDR3 length equals 17 residues. The CDR3 sequence: CASSVLIPGATNEKLFF. CDR3 DNA sequence: TGTGCCAGCAGCGTTCTGATCCCAGGGGCTACTAATGAAAAACTGTTTTTT.

The chain recombines TRBV27 with TRBJ2-2; 9 bases agree with TRBD1. V trimming: 0 bases; J trimming: 3 bases; junction bases outside the gene matches: 2. This CDR3 spans 16 amino acids. Germline lookup yields CDR1 MNHEY and CDR2 SMNVEV (reference sequence). The CDR3 loop is CASSLSGQGDTGELFF. The CDR3 DNA sequence: TGTGCCAGCAGTTTATCGGGACAGGGTGACACCGGGGAGCTGTTTTTT.

The chain links TRBV11-2 to TRBJ2-7; 7 bases map to TRBD2. Per the germline V gene, CDR1 is SGHAT and CDR2 is FQNNGV. CDR3 length: 15 amino acids. The V and J ends lost 5 bases and 2 bases, in that order; junction bases with no gene match: 9. CDR3 sequence reads: CASSAYWGGTYEQYF. CDR3 coding DNA: TGTGCCAGCAGCGCCTACTGGGGGGGGACCTACGAGCAGTACTTC.

This chain joins TRBV7-2 and TRBJ1-1; tentative D call: TRBD1 (5 bases). V dropped 3 bases and J dropped 0 bases, with 11 bases sitting between them. This CDR3 is 15 amino acids long. Germline assignment: CDR1 SGHTA and CDR2 FQGNSA. The DNA for the CDR3 is TGTGCCAGCAGCTTCGGTCCAGGGATGAACACTGAAGCTTTCTTT. Its translation is CASSFGPGMNTEAFF.